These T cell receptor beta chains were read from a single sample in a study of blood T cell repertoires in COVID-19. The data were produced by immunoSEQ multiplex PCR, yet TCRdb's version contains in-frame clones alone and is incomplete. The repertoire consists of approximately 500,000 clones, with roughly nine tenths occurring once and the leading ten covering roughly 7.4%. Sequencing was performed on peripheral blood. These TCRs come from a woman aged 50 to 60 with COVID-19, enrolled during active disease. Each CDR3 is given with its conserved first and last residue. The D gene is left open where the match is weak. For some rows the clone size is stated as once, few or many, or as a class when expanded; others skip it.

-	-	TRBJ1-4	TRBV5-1	CASRQGTITTNEKLFF	TGCGCCAGCAGACAGGGTACGATAACAACTAATGAAAAACTGTTTTTT
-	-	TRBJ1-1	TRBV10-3	CAISESGGGTEAFF	TGTGCCATCAGTGAGTCAGGGGGGGGCACTGAAGCTTTCTTT
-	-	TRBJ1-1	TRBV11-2	CASSMTAGHTEAFF	TGTGCCAGCAGCATGACAGCCGGGCACACTGAAGCTTTCTTT
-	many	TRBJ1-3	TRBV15	CATTVGLSGNTIYF	TGTGCCACCACTGTGGGGCTCTCTGGAAACACCATATATTTT
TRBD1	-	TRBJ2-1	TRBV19	CASSTRQGPATYNEQFF	TGTGCCAGTAGTACCCGACAGGGCCCGGCGACCTACAATGAGCAGTTCTTC
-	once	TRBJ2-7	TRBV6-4	CASRPQKWGVIGYEQYF	TGTGCCAGCAGGCCCCAAAAGTGGGGCGTAATAGGCTACGAGCAGTACTTC
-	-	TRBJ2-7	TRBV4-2	CASSQDLAEYEQYF	TGTGCCAGCAGCCAAGATCTGGCGGAGTACGAGCAGTACTTC
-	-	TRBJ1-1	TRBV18	CASSPRDRDTRNTEAFF	TGTGCCAGCTCACCACGGGACCGGGACACCAGGAACACTGAAGCTTTCTTT
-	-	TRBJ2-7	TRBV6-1	CASSNDGLDREQYF	TGTGCCAGCAGTAACGACGGACTTGATCGCGAGCAGTACTTC
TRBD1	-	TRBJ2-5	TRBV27	CASSPDGQEETQYF	TGTGCCAGCAGCCCGGACGGACAGGAGGAGACCCAGTACTTC
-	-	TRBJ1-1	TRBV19	CASSTQGMNTEAFF	TGTGCCAGTAGTACACAGGGTATGAACACTGAAGCTTTCTTT
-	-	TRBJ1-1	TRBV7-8	CASSLAQNTEAFF	TGTGCCAGCAGCTTAGCTCAGAACACTGAAGCTTTCTTT
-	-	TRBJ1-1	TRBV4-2	CASSQDWGGTFF	TGTGCCAGCAGCCAAGATTGGGGGGGGACTTTCTTT
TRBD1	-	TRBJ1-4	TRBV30	CAWSTGDFKKLFF	TGTGCCTGGAGCACAGGGGATTTTAAAAAACTGTTTTTT
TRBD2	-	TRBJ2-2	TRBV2	CASRGLAGGSGELFF	TGTGCCAGCAGGGGACTAGCGGGGGGGAGCGGGGAGCTGTTTTTT
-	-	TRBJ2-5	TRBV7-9	CASSQGQRRTQYF	TGTGCCAGCAGCCAGGGCCAGAGGAGGACCCAGTACTTC
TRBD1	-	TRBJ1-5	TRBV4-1	CASSQETGGTLSNQPQHF	TGCGCCAGCAGCCAAGAGACAGGGGGGACCCTTAGCAATCAGCCCCAGCATTTT
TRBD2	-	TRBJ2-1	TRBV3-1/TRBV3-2	CASSQEGGKAGAVDEQFF	TGTGCCAGCAGCCAAGAAGGGGGAAAAGCGGGGGCCGTGGATGAGCAGTTCTTC
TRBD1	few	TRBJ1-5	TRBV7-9	CASSSRTGDQPQHF	TGTGCCAGCAGCTCCCGGACAGGGGATCAGCCCCAGCATTTT
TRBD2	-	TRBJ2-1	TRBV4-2	CASSQESSGVRVRYYNEQFF	TGTGCCAGCAGCCAAGAGAGTAGCGGGGTACGCGTGAGGTACTACAATGAGCAGTTCTTC
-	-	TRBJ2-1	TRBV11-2	CASSLVGGSYNEQFF	TGTGCCAGCAGCTTAGTGGGGGGATCCTACAATGAGCAGTTCTTC
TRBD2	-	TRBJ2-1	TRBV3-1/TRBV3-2	CASSQDPAGDYDEQFF	TGTGCCAGCAGCCAAGATCCAGCGGGGGATTATGATGAGCAGTTCTTC
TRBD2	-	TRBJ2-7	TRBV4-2	CASSQDLPLAGSSYEQYF	TGTGCCAGCAGCCAAGACCTCCCCCTAGCGGGGAGCTCCTACGAGCAGTACTTC
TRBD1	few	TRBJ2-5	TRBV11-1	CASSLLRGQGGETQYF	TGTGCCAGCAGCCTACTTAGGGGACAGGGTGGAGAGACCCAGTACTTC
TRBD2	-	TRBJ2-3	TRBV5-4	CASSRTGGGGSTDTQYF	TGTGCCAGCAGCCGGACGGGAGGCGGGGGGAGCACAGATACGCAGTATTTT
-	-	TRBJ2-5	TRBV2	CASSGPSGGQETQYF	TGTGCCAGCAGTGGCCCCTCCGGGGGCCAAGAGACCCAGTACTTC
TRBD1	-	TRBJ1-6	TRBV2	CASSGTGNSPLHF	TGTGCCAGTTCAGGGACAGGGAATTCACCCCTCCACTTT
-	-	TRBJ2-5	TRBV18	CASSPLARQTQYF	TGTGCCAGCTCACCCCTCGCGCGGCAGACCCAGTACTTC
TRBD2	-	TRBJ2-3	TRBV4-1	CASSTRTSGGEEYF	TGCGCCAGCAGCACCAGGACTAGCGGCGGTGAGGAGTATTTT
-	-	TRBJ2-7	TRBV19	CASKPLVGPPRGAEQYF	TGTGCCAGTAAACCCCTTGTGGGCCCCCCCCGGGGGGCCGAGCAGTACTTC
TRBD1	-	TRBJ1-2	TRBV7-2	CASSFTTGKFGYTF	TGTGCCAGCAGCTTCACGACAGGGAAGTTTGGCTACACCTTC
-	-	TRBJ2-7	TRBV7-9	CASSLARGAFSEQYF	TGTGCCAGCAGCTTAGCGCGGGGAGCCTTCTCCGAGCAGTACTTC
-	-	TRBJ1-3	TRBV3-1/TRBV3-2	CASSQDGGAGNTIYF	TGTGCCAGCAGCCAAGATGGAGGGGCTGGAAACACCATATATTTT
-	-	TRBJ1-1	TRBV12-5	CASALRGGTEAFF	TGTGCTAGTGCCCTTCGAGGCGGGACTGAAGCTTTCTTT
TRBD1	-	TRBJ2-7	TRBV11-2	CASSLVAGTAYEQYF	TGTGCCAGCAGCTTAGTTGCCGGGACAGCCTACGAGCAGTACTTC
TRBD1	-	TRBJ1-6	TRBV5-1	CASSWDRTGGGSPLHF	TGCGCCAGCAGCTGGGACCGGACAGGGGGCGGTTCACCCCTCCACTTT
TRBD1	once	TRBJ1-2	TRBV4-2	CASSPIPGQFEGYTF	TGTGCCAGCAGCCCGATACCGGGACAGTTCGAGGGCTACACCTTC
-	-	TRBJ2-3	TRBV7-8	CASSFSGSSTDTQYF	TGTGCCAGCAGCTTTAGCGGCTCTAGCACAGATACGCAGTATTTT
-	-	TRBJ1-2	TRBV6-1	CASSERGRLEAYIFTANYGYTF	TGTGCCAGCAGTGAAAGGGGCAGGCTTGAGGCTTATATCTTTACAGCTAACTATGGCTACACCTTC
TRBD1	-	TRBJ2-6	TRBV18	CASSPGKGATSGANVLTF	TGTGCCAGCTCACCAGGAAAGGGGGCAACCTCTGGGGCCAACGTCCTGACTTTC
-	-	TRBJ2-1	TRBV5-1	CASSLPKRDNEQFF	TGCGCCAGCAGCCTCCCCAAACGGGACAATGAGCAGTTCTTC
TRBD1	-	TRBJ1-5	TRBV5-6	CASSPFGQGNQPQHF	TGTGCCAGCAGCCCTTTCGGACAGGGTAATCAGCCCCAGCATTTT
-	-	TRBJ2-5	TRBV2	CASGGPETQYF	TGTGCCAGCGGGGGCCCCGAGACCCAGTACTTC
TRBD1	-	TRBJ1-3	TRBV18	CASSPVDTGESGNTIYF	TGTGCCAGCTCACCAGTTGATACAGGGGAGTCTGGAAACACCATATATTTT
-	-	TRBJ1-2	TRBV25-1	CASVGGAGGYTF	TGTGCCAGCGTGGGGGGGGCCGGCGGCTACACCTTC
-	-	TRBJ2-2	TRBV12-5	CASAWRDGTGELFF	TGTGCTAGTGCCTGGCGGGATGGGACCGGGGAGCTGTTTTTT